This section outlines one T cell receptor beta chain sequence together with its context. The antigen it recognizes is unknown. No base quality information exists; no much larger clone differs at one position. The sample belongs to a study of regulatory T cells in long-lasting Graves disease (dated by TCRdb to the early 2020s). About the investigation overall: Newly diagnosed Graves' disease patients had taken antithyroid drugs for less than 3 months. Persistent Graves' disease patients were compared with newly diagnosed Graves' disease patients by peripheral blood TCR sequencing and RNA sequencing. The study was registered as a clinical trial and conducted in China. TCR sequencing covered some 13 persistent and 20 or so newly diagnosed Graves' disease patients, about 35 samples in total.

Here is what the overall study found, with its caveats: TRBV28, TRBJ1-2 and TRBJ2-5 were preferentially used in persistent disease, while TRBV20-1 and TRBJ2-1 were favored in newly diagnosed disease. Only peripheral blood was studied, because thyroid tissue, the primary lesion, was inaccessible. Only the TCR beta chain was sequenced and analyzed. More public clonotypes were shared among persistent patients (roughly 2,900) than among newly diagnosed patients (roughly 1,000). The authors acknowledged the small sample size as a limitation that may reduce accuracy. Lower TCR Shannon entropy and fewer highly expanded clones were observed in persistent Graves' disease patients than in newly diagnosed patients, which suggested clonal expansion.

The time point label corresponds to: newly diagnosed GD, antithyroid drugs for less than 3 months. For both TCR sequencing and RNA sequencing, RNA was extracted from PBMCs using TRIzol. The diagnosis of Graves' disease was made according to American Thyroid Association guidelines. Recruitment of patients was carried out at an endocrinology department in Xi'an, China. From each patient, 8 to 10 milliliters of peripheral blood was collected into an EDTA anticoagulant tube. PBMCs were isolated by Ficoll Paque Plus density gradient separation without further T cell sorting. An Agilent 2100 Bioanalyzer and agarose gel were used to check RNA quality, while a NanoDrop 2000 measured RNA concentration. The CDR3 starts with the cysteine, ends with the phenylalanine, and has 16 residues. Only CDR3 DNA remains: 48 bases, in frame from the first base. CDR1 and CDR2 are drawn from the germline V gene: MDHEN, SYDVKM. Trimming at the junction amounts to 2 bases on V and 0 bases on J, and the germline ends lie 11 bases apart.

Libraries came from multiplex PCR. The sequencing machine was an Illumina HiSeq 4000. TCR beta libraries were built with iRepertoire HTBI primers and Arm-PCR amplification of CDR3 regions. Before sequencing, the PCR products underwent gel purification. As for how the authors treated the data: Gene usage analysis of CDR3 amino acid clonotypes relied on the 62 TRBV and 14 TRBJ segments identified across samples. COPE and FqMerger were used to merge the filtered high-quality paired reads into contigs. BLAST was used to align contigs to IMGT TRBV, TRBD and TRBJ reference genes, with CDR3 defined following IMGT. Clonotypes above 0.1% frequency were classified as highly expanded clones. Shannon entropy was used to measure repertoire diversity, and the Gini coefficient was used to measure V-J evenness. Public clonotypes were defined as clonotypes shared by more than one individual. TCRdb itself trimmed the public reads at Q25 with fastp, ran MiXCR and retained productive beta chains. Identical CDR3 proteins give one entry, which carries the most common genes and DNA. The V and J calls and clone size come from TCRdb's table, not from the authors' own analysis. This sample has some 560,000 distinct CDR3 sequences in its table, and about 16% of those were observed once. In total, the top ten clones hold 25% of the sample.

The data were also submitted as part of a second study, on T cells in Graves' hyperthyroidism and ophthalmopathy. As the second study states: A patient counted as having stable Graves' hyperthyroidism if no progression to ophthalmopathy occurred over 18 months of follow-up. Hyperthyroidism patients were aged 18 to 65 years and newly diagnosed, with disease duration of less than 2 months. The study excluded patients with uncontrolled infections, other autoimmune diseases, pregnancy or lactation. Diagnoses were established on the basis of clinical symptoms, serum thyroxine and TRAb, thyroid ultrasound, and orbital computed tomography. The TCR CDR3 was subjected to a first round of RT-PCR using the HTBI primer set and the Qiagen OneStep RT-PCR kit. Most expanded thyroid clonotypes (frequency above 0.001) were also detected in blood, suggesting blood repertoires may reflect thyroid immune responses. Ophthalmopathy was separated from stable hyperthyroidism by a 13 V-J signature model, with approximately 89% sensitivity and about 81% specificity obtained in cross-validation and 80%/75% obtained in testing. During validation, the model predicted progression to ophthalmopathy a median of around six months ahead of onset, with just under 71% sensitivity and 72% to 80% specificity. TCR V-J signatures able to tell the groups apart were searched for in a discovery cohort of 90 to 100 patients, of whom under 45 had Graves' ophthalmopathy and under 65 had stable Graves' hyperthyroidism. Prospective prediction of ophthalmopathy was tested in an independent validation cohort consisting of about 19 hyperthyroidism patients and around 16 patients who later progressed to ophthalmopathy. The 75 to 100 discovery patients were randomly divided into training and test sets at a 7:3 ratio. Thyroid tissue and blood T-cell repertoires from roughly 6 Graves' hyperthyroidism patients were also compared in the study. Once sampling was done, hyperthyroidism patients were given methimazole at a starting dose of 30 mg daily, whereas ophthalmopathy patients were given high-dose intravenous methylprednisolone. The libraries were constructed in a second round of multiplex PCR and then size-selected and purified. Libraries were sequenced paired-end with 100 bp reads on an Illumina HiSeq2000. SOAPnuke was used to process the raw data, with reads discarded if the reads contained adapters or uncalled bases, had a mean Phred below 15, or lacked an exact constant-primer or identifier match. COPE v1.2.5 was used to merge the high-quality paired reads, and each unique nucleotide sequence was defined as a clonotype. Clonotypes were aligned to IMGT TRBV, TRBD and TRBJ reference segments using MiTCR v1.1. The analysis included only V-J combinations with a frequency above 0.0001, which together covered over 98% of the repertoires. A TCS score was defined as the ratio between F50 (clonal expansion) and ExV (chaos), using BLOSUM62-based TCRdist between CDR3 peptides within each V-J. Welch's t-statistics and random forest reduced 450 to 600 V-J features to under 15, which were used in a naive Bayes classifier (R e1071). Sample size was not statistically predetermined, and investigators were not blinded to group allocation. The paper describes TCR Vbeta CDR3 sequencing of 135 peripheral blood samples, made up of 43 ophthalmopathy patients, 70 to 75 hyperthyroidism patients and some 17 progressor patients.

This receptor chain uses TRBV28 and TRBJ2-4, with the D segment identity uncertain. This TCR was sampled from a woman aged 40-65 years with Graves disease. Donor details come from another sample of the same person, matched by shared clones. This sample comprised peripheral blood mononuclear cells (PBMCs), obtained at new diagnosis, from a patient treated with antithyroid drugs. The CDR3 reads CASSLILAVAKNIQYF. The DNA sequence is as follows: TGTGCCAGCAGTTTAATTTTAGCAGTAGCCAAAAACATTCAGTACTTC.